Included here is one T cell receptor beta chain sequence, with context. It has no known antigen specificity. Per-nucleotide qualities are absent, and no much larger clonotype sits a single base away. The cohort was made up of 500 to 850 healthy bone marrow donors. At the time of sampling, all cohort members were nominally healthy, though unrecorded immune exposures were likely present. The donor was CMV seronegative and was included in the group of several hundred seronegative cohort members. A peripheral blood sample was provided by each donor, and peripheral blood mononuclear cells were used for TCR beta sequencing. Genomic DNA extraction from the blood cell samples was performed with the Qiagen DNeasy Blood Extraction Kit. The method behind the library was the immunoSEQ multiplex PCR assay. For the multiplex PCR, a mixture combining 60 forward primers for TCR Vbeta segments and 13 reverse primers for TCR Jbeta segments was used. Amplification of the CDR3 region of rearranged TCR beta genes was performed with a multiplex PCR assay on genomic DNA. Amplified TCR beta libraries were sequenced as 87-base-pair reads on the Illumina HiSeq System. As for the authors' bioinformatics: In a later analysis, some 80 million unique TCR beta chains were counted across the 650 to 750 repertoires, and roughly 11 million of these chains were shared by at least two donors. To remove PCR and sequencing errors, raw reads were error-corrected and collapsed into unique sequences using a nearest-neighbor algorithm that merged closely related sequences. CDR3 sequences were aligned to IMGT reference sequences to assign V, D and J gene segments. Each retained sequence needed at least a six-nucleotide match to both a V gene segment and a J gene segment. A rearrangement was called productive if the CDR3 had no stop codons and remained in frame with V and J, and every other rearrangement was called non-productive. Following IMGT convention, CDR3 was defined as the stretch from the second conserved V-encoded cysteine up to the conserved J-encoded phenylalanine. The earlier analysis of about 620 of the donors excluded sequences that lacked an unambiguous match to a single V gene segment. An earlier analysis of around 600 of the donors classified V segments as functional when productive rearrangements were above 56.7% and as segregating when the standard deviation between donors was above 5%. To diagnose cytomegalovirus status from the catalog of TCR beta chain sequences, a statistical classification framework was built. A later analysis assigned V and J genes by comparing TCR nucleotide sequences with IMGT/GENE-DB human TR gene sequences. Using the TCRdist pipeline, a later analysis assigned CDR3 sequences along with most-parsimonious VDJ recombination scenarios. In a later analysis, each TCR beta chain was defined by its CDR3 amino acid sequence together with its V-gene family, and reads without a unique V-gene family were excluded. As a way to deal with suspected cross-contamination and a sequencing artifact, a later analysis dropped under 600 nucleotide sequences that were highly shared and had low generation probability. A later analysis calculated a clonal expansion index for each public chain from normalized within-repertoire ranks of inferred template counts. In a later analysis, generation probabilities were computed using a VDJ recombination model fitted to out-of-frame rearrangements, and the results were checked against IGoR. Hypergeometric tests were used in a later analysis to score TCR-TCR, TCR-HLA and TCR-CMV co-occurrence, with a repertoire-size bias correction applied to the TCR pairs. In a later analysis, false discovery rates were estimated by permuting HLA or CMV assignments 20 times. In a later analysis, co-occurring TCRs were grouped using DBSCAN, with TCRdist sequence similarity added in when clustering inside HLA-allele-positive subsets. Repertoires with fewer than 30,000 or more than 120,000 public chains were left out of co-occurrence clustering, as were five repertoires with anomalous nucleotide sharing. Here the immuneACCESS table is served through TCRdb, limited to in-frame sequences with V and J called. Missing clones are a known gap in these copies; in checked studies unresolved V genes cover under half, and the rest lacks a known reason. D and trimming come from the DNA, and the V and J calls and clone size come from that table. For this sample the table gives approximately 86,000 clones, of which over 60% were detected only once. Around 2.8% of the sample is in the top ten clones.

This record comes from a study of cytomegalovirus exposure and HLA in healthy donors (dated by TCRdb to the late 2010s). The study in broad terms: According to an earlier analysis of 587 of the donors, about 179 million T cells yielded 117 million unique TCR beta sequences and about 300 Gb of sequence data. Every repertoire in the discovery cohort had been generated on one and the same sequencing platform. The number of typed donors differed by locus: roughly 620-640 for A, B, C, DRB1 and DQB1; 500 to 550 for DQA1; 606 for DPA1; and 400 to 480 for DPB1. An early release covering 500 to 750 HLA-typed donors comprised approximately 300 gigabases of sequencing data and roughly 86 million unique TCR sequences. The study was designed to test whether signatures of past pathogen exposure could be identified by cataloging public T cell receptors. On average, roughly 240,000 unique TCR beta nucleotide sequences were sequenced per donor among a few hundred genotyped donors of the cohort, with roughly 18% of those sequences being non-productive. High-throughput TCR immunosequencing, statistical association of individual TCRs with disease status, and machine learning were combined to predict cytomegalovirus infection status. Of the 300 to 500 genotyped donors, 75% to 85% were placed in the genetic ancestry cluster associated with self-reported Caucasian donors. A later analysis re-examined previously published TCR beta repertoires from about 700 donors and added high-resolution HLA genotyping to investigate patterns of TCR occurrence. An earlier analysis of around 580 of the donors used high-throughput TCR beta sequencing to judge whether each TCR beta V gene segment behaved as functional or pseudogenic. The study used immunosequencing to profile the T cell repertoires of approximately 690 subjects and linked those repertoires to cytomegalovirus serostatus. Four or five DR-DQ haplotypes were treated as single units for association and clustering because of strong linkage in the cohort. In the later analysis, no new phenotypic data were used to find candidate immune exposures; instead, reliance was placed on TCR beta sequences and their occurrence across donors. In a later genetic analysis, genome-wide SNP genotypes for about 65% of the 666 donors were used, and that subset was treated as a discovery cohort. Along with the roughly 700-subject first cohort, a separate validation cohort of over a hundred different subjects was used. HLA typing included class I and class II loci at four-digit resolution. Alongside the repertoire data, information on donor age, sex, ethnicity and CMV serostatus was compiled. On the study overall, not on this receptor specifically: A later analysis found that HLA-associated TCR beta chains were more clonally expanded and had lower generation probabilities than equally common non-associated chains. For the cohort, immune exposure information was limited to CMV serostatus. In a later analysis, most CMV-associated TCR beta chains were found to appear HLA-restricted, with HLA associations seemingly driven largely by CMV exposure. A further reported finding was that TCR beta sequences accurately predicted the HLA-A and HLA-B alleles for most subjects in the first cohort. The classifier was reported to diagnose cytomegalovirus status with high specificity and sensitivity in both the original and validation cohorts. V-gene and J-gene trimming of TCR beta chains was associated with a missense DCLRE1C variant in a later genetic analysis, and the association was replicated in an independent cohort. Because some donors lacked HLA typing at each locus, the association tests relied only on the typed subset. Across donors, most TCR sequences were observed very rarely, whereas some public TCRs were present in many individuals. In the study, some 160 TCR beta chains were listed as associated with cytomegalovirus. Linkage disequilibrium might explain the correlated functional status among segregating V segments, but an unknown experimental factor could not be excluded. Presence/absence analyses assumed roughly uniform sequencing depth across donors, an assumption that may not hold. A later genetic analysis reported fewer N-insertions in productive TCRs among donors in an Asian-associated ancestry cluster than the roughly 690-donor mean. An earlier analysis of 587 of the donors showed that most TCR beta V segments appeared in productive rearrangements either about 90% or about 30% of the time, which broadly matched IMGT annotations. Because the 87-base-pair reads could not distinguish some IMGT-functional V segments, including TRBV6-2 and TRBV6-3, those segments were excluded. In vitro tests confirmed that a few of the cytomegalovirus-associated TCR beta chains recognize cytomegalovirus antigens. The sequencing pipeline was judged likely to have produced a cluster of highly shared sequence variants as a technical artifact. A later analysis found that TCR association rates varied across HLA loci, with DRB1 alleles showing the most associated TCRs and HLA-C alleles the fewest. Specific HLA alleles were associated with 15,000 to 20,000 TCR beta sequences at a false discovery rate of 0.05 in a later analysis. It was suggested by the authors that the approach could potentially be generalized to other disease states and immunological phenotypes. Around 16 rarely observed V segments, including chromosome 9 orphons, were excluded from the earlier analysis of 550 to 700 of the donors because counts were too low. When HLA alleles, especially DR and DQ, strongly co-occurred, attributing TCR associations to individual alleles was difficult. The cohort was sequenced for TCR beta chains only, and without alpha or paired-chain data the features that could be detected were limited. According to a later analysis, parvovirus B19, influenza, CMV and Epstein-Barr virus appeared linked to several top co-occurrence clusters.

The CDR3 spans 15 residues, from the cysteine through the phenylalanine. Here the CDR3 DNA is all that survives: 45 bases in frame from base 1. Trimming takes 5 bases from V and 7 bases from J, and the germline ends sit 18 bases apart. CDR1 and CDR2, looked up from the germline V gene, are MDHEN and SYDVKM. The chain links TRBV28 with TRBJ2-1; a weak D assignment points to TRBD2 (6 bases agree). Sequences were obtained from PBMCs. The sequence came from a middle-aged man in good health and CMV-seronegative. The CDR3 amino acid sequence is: CASSIGGRKGNEQFF. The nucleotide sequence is TGTGCCAGCAGTATTGGGGGGAGGAAAGGGAATGAGCAGTTCTTC.